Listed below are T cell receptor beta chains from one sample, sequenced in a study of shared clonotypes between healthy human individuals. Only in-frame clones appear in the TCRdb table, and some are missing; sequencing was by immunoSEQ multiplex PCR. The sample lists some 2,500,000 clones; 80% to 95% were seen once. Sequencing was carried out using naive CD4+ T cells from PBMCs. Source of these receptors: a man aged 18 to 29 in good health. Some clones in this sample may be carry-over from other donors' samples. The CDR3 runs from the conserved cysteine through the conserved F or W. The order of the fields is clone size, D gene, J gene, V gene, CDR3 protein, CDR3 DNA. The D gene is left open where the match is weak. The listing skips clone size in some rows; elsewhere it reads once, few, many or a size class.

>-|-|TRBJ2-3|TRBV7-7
CASSSTGGEDTQYF
TGTGCCAGCAGCTCAACAGGGGGGGAAGATACGCAGTATTTT
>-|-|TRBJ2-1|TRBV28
CASSPFFNSGNEQFF
TGTGCCAGCAGCCCCTTTTTTAATAGCGGAAATGAGCAGTTCTTC
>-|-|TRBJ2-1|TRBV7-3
CASSPGHDREQFF
TGTGCCAGCAGCCCCGGGCACGACAGAGAGCAGTTCTTC
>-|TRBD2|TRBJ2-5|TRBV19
CASSSPLLPGRSSQETQYF
TGTGCCAGTAGTTCCCCCCTTCTCCCCGGGAGGTCCTCCCAAGAGACCCAGTACTTC
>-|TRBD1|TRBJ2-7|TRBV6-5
CASSGQGKGAQYF
TGTGCCAGCTCGGGACAGGGGAAGGGCGCGCAGTACTTC
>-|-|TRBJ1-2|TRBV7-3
CASSPGAYYGYTF
TGTGCCAGCAGTCCCGGCGCGTACTATGGCTACACCTTC
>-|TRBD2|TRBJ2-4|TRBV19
CASSIYLRAGSGGGGGAKNIQYF
TGTGCCAGTAGTATATACCTCCGGGCGGGGAGCGGGGGAGGAGGGGGAGCCAAAAACATTCAGTACTTC
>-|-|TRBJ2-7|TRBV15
CATGGRNSYEQYF
TGTGCCACCGGGGGGCGGAACTCCTACGAGCAGTACTTC
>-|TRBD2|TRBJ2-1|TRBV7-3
CASSLMGTRLHNEQFF
TGTGCCAGCAGCTTAATGGGGACTAGACTTCACAATGAGCAGTTCTTC
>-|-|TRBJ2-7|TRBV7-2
CASSLVPNEQYF
TGTGCCAGCAGCTTAGTTCCGAACGAGCAGTACTTC
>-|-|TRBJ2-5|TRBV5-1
CASSLDGGVETQYF
TGCGCCAGCAGCTTGGATGGAGGAGTGGAGACCCAGTACTTC
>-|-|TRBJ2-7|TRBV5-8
CASSLGDYEQYF
TGTGCCAGCAGCTTGGGTGACTACGAGCAGTACTTC
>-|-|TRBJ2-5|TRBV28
CASSSPGAGQETQYF
TGTGCCAGCAGTAGCCCGGGGGCAGGTCAAGAGACCCAGTACTTC
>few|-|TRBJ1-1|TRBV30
CAWSARRDFPLLNTEAFF
TGTGCCTGGAGTGCTCGCAGGGATTTCCCCCTGCTCAACACTGAAGCTTTCTTT
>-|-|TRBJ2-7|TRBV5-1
CASSGGGRASRNEQYF
TGCGCCAGCAGCGGTGGGGGACGGGCCTCCAGGAACGAGCAGTACTTC
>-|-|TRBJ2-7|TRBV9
CASSEGTSGPSYEQYF
TGTGCCAGCAGCGAAGGGACGTCAGGCCCCTCCTACGAGCAGTACTTC
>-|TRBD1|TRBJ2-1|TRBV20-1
CSASRGNEQFF
TGCAGTGCTTCCAGGGGGAATGAGCAGTTCTTC
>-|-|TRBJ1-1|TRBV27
CASSPSLGRGVNTEAFF
TGTGCCAGCAGCCCTAGCCTGGGGCGGGGGGTGAACACTGAAGCTTTCTTT
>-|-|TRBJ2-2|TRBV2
CASSVTENTGELFF
TGTGCCAGCAGTGTAACCGAGAACACCGGGGAGCTGTTTTTT
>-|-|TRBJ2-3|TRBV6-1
CASSEAWRVTDTQYF
TGTGCCAGCAGTGAAGCGTGGCGGGTCACAGATACGCAGTATTTT
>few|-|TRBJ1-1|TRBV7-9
CASSLQNTEAFF
TGTGCCAGCAGCCTACAGAACACTGAAGCTTTCTTT
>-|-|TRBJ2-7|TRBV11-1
CASSPGRYSYEQYF
TGTGCCAGCAGTCCAGGACGGTACTCCTACGAGCAGTACTTC
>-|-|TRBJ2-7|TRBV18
CASSPFLGATDYEQYF
TGTGCCAGCTCACCATTTCTGGGGGCTACGGACTACGAGCAGTACTTC
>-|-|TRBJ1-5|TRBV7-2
CASSFYAQPQHF
TGTGCCAGCAGCTTCTACGCCCAGCCCCAGCATTTT
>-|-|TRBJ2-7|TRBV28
CASRPFLGGGLTYEQYF
TGTGCCAGCAGACCGTTCCTGGGGGGAGGCCTCACCTACGAGCAGTACTTC
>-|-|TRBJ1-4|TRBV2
CASTRRSGTREKLFF
TGTGCCAGCACCCGGCGTTCGGGGACCCGAGAAAAACTGTTTTTT
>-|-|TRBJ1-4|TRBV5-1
CASSLATADLNEKLFF
TGCGCCAGCAGCTTGGCGACGGCGGACCTTAATGAAAAACTGTTTTTT
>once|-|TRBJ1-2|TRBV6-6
CASSPQVNYGYTF
TGTGCCAGCAGCCCACAGGTTAACTATGGCTACACCTTC
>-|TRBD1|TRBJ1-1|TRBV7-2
CASSLAGQINTEAFF
TGTGCCAGCAGCTTAGCGGGACAGATAAACACTGAAGCTTTCTTT
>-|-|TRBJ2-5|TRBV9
CASSVGRAATQYF
TGTGCCAGCAGCGTAGGACGGGCAGCGACCCAGTACTTC
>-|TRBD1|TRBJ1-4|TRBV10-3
CAISGQGAEKLFF
TGTGCCATCAGTGGGCAGGGGGCTGAAAAACTGTTTTTT
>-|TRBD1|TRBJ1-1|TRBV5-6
CASSLAPRGGTEAFF
TGTGCCAGCAGCTTGGCCCCCAGGGGGGGGACTGAAGCTTTCTTT
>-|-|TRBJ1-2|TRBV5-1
CASSLAAGNYGYTF
TGCGCCAGCAGCTTGGCTGCGGGAAACTATGGCTACACCTTC
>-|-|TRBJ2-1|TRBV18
CASSPADKNNEQFF
TGTGCCAGCTCACCAGCGGACAAGAACAATGAGCAGTTCTTC
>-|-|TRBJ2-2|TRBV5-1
CASSKDGGRDTGELFF
TGCGCCAGCAGCAAGGATGGGGGGCGCGACACCGGGGAGCTGTTTTTT
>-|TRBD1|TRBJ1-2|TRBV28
CASSDTGTANYGYTF
TGTGCCAGCAGTGATACCGGGACAGCTAACTATGGCTACACCTTC
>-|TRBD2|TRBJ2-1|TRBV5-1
CASSLGRLAGRYNEQFF
TGCGCCAGCAGCTTGGGTCGGCTAGCGGGCAGGTACAATGAGCAGTTCTTC
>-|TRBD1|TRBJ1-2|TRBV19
CASRWRTGYGYTF
TGTGCCAGTAGATGGAGGACAGGCTATGGCTACACCTTC
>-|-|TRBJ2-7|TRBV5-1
CASSLVQGAYEQYF
TGCGCCAGCAGCTTGGTCCAGGGCGCCTACGAGCAGTACTTC
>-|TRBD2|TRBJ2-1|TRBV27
CASRLAGGYNEQFF
TGTGCCAGCAGGCTAGCGGGAGGGTACAATGAGCAGTTCTTC
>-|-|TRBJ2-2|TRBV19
CASSISRITGELFF
TGTGCCAGTAGTATCTCCAGGATTACCGGGGAGCTGTTTTTT
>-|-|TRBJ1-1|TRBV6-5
CASSPLQGRAFF
TGTGCCAGCAGTCCTCTCCAGGGTCGGGCTTTCTTT
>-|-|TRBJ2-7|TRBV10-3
CAISESRGTSYEQYF
TGTGCCATCAGTGAGTCCCGGGGGACATCCTACGAGCAGTACTTC
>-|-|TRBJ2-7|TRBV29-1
CSVVASTYEQYF
TGCAGCGTTGTAGCGTCGACCTACGAGCAGTACTTC
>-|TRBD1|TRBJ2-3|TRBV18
CASSPTGVTDTQYF
TGTGCCAGCTCACCCACAGGGGTAACCGATACGCAGTATTTT
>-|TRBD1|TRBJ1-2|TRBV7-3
CASSPQGAPSNYGYTF
TGTGCCAGCAGCCCACAGGGGGCCCCATCTAACTATGGCTACACCTTC